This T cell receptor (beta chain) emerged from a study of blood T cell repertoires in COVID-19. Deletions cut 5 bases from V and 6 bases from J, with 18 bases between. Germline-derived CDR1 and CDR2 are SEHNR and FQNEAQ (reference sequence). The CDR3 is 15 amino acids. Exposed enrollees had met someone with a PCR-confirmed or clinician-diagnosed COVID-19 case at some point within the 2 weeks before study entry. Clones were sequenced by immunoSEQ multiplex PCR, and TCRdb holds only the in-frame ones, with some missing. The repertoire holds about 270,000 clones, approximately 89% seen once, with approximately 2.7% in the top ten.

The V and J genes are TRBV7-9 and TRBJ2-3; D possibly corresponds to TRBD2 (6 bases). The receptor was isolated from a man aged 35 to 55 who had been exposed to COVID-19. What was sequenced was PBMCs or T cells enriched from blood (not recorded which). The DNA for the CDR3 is TGTGCCAGCAGCCGCGTCGGGAGATCTGAGGATACGCAGTATTTT. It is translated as CASSRVGRSEDTQYF.